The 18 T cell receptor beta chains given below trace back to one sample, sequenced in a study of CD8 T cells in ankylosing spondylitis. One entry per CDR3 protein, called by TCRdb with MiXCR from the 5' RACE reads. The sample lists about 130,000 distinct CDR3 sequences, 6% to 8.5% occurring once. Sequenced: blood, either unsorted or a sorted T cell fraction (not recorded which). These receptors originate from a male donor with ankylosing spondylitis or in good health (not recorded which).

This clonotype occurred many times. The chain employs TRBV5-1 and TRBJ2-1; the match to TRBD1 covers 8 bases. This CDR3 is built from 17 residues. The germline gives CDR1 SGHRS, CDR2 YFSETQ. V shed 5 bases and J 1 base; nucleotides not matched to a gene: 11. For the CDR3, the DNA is TGCGCCAGCAGGGCCGGGACAGGTTCGCTATCCTACAATGAGCAGTTCTTC. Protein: CASRAGTGSLSYNEQFF.

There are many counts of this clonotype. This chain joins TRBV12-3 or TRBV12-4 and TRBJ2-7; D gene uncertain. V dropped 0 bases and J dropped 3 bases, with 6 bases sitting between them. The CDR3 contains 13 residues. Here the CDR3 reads CASSLAKGYEQYF. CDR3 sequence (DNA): TGTGCCAGCAGTTTAGCGAAGGGCTACGAGCAGTACTTC.

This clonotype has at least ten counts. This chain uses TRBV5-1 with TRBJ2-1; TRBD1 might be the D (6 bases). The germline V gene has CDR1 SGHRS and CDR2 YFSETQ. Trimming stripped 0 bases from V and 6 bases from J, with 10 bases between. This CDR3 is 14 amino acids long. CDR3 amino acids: CASSLEARGNEQFF. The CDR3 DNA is TGCGCCAGCAGCTTGGAAGCCAGGGGCAATGAGCAGTTCTTC. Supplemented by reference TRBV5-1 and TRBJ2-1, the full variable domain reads KAGVTQTPRYLIKTRGQQVTLSCSPISGHRSVSWYQQTPGQGLQFLFEYFSETQRNKGNFPGRFSGRQFSNSRSEMNVSTLELGDSALYLCASSLEARGNEQFFGPGTRLTVL.

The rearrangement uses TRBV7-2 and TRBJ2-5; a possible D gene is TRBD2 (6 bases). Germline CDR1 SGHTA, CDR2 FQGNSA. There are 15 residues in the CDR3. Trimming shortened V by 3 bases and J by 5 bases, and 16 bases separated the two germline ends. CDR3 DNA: TGTGCCAGCAGCTTGCTGGGGGACGGGAGTGAGACCCAGTACTTC. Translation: CASSLLGDGSETQYF.

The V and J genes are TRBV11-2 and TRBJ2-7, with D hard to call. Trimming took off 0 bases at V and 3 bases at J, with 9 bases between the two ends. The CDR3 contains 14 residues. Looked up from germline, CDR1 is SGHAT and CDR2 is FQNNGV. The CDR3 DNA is TGTGCCAGCAGCTTAGAGGCATTTCGCTACGAGCAGTACTTC. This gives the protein CASSLEAFRYEQYF.

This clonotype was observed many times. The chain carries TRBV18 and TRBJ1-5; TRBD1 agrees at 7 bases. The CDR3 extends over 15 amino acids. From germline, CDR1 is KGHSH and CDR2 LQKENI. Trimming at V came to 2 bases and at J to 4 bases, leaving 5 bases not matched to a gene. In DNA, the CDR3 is TGTGCCAGCTCACCAGTCAGGGACAGAAATCAGCCCCAGCATTTT. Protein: CASSPVRDRNQPQHF.

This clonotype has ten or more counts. CDR3 amino acids: CASSPSTGSYNEQFF. CDR3 nucleotides: TGTGCCAGCAGCCCCTCAACGGGCTCCTACAATGAGCAGTTCTTC. The rearrangement uses TRBV7-8 and TRBJ2-1; D gene unclear. V lost 5 bases to trimming and J lost 0 bases, with 11 bases between them. The CDR3 length is 15 residues. CDR1 and CDR2 from the germline V gene are SGHVS and FQNEAQ.

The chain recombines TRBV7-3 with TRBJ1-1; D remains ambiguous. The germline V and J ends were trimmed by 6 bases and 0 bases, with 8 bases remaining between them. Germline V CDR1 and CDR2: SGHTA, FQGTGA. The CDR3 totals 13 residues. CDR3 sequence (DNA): TGTGCCAGCAGACTTTACATGAACACTGAAGCTTTCTTT. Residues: CASRLYMNTEAFF.

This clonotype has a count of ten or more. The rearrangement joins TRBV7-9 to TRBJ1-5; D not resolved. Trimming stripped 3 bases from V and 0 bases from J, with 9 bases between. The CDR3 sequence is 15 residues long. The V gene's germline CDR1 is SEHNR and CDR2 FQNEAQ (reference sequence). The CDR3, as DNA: TGTGCCAGCAGCTTGTTCGGGAATAGCAATCAGCCCCAGCATTTT. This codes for CASSLFGNSNQPQHF.

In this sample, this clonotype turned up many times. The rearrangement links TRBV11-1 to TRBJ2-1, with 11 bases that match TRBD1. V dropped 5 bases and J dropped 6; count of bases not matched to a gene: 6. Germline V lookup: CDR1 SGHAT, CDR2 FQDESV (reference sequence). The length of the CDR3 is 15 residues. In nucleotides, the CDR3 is TGTGCCAGCAGCAGAGGACAGGGGGCGTTCAATGAGCAGTTCTTC. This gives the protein CASSRGQGAFNEQFF.

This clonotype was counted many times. CDR3 sequence reads: CASGGSSYEQYF. DNA of the CDR3: TGTGCTTCAGGGGGTAGCTCCTACGAGCAGTACTTC. V usage is TRBV30 and J usage is TRBJ2-7, with 7 bases identical to TRBD1. Germline V gives CDR1 GTSNPN, CDR2 SVGIG (reference sequence). This CDR3 has 12 residues.

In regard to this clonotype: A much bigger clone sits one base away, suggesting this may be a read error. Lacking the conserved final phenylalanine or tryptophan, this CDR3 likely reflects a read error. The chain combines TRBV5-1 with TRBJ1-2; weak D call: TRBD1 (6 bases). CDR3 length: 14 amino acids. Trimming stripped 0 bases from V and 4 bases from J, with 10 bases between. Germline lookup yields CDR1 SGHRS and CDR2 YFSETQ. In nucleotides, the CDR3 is TGCGCCAGCAGCTTGGAGGACAGCCTCTATGGCTACACCATC. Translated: CASSLEDSLYGYTI.

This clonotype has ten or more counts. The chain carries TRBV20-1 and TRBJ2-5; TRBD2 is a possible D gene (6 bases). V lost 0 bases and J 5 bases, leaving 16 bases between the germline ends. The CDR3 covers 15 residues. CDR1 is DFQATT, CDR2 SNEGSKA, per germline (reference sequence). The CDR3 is CSARESARGWETQYF. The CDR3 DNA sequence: TGCAGTGCTAGAGAGTCTGCGCGGGGTTGGGAGACCCAGTACTTC.

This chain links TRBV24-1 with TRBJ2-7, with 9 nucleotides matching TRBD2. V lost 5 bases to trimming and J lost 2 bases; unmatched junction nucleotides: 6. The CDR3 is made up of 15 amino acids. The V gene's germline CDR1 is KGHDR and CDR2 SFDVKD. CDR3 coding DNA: TGTGCCACCAGTGCATTCCTAGCGGGGACCTACGAGCAGTACTTC. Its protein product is CATSAFLAGTYEQYF.

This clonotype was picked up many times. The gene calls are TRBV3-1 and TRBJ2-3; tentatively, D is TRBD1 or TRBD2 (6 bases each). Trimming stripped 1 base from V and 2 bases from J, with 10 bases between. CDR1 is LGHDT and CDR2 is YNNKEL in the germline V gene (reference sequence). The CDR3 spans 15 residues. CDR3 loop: CASSQAGGHTDTQYF. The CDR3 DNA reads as TGTGCCAGCAGCCAAGCTGGGGGGCACACAGATACGCAGTATTTT.

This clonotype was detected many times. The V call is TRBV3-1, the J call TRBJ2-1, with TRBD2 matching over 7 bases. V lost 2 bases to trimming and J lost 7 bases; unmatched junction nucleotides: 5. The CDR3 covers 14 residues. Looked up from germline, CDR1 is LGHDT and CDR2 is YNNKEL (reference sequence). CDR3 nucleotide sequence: TGTGCCAGCAGCCAACGCGGGAGTATAAATGAGCAGTTCTTC. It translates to CASSQRGSINEQFF.

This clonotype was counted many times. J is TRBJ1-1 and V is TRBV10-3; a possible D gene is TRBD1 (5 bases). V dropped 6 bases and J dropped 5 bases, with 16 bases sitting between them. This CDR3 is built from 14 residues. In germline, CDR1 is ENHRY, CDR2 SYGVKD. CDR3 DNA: TGTGCCATCAGGACGATAGGGGCGAGGACTGAAGCTTTCTTT. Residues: CAIRTIGARTEAFF.

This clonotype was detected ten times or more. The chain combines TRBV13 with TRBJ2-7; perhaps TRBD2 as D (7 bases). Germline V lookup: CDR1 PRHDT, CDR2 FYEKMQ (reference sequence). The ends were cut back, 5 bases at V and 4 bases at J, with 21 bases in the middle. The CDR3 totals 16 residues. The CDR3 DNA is TGTGCCAGCAGCCCAAGCAGTGGGAGGGGGAGATACGAGCAGTACTTC. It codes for CASSPSSGRGRYEQYF. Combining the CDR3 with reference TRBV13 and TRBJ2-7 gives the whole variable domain AAGVIQSPRHLIKEKRETATLKCYPIPRHDTVYWYQQGPGQDPQFLISFYEKMQSDKGSIPDRFSAQQFSDYHSELNMSSLELGDSALYFCASSPSSGRGRYEQYFGPGTRLTVT.